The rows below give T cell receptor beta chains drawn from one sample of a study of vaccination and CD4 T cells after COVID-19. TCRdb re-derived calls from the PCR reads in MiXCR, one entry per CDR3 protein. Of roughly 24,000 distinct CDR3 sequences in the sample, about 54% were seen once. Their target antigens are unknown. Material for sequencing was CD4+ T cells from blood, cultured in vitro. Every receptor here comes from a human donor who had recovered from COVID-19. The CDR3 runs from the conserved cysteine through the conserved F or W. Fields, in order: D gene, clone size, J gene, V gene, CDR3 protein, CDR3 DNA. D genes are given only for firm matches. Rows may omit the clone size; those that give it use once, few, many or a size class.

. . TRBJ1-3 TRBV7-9 CASSLDGDGGAIYF TGTGCCAGCAGCTTAGACGGGGACGGAGGTGCCATATATTTT
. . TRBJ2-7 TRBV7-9 CASSLASGNYEQYF TGTGCCAGCAGCTTAGCAAGCGGAAATTACGAGCAGTACTTC
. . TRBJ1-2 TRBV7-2 CASSNRQPVGYTF TGTGCCAGCAGTAACAGACAGCCCGTCGGCTACACCTTC
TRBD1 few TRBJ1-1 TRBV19 CASSIRGQRNTEAFF TGTGCCAGTAGTATAAGGGGACAGAGGAACACTGAAGCTTTCTTT
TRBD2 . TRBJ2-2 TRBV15 CDTSRRAGAGELFF TGTGACACCAGCAGACGGGCGGGGGCCGGGGAGCTGTTTTTT
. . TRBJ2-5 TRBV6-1 CASSEAAGLFGSQYF TGTGCCAGCAGTGAGGCGGCAGGGCTCTTCGGGAGCCAGTACTTC
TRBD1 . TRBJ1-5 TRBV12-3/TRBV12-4 CASSSRGTGNQPQHF TGTGCCAGCAGTTCCCGCGGGACAGGGAATCAGCCCCAGCATTTT
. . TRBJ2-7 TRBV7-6 CASSSRDTSYEQYF TGTGCCAGCAGCTCCCGGGACACCTCCTACGAGCAGTACTTC
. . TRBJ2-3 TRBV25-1 CASSGRTSGTTDTQYF TGTGCCAGCAGTGGAAGGACTTCGGGGACCACCGATACGCAGTATTTT
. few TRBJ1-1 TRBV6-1 CASRPQGWGEAFF TGTGCCAGCCGTCCCCAGGGGTGGGGTGAAGCTTTCTTT
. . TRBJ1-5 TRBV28 CASSGSLGTGQPQHF TGTGCCAGCAGTGGCAGCCTTGGTACGGGGCAGCCCCAGCATTTT
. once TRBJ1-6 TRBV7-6 CASSLFYNSPLHF TGTGCCAGCAGCTTATTCTATAATTCACCCCTCCACTTT
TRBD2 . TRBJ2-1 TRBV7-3 CASSLLAGRGNEQFF TGTGCCAGCAGCTTACTAGCGGGAAGGGGCAATGAGCAGTTCTTC
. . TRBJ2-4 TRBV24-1 CATSDRGPTLGAKNIQYF TGTGCCACCAGTGATCGGGGCCCGACCTTGGGGGCCAAAAACATTCAGTACTTC
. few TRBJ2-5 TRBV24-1 CATSDSASAIQTQYF TGTGCCACCAGTGATTCGGCCTCCGCGATTCAGACCCAGTACTTC
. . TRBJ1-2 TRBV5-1 CASSLFSGQSYGYTF TGCGCCAGCAGCTTGTTTTCGGGGCAGAGCTATGGCTACACCTTC
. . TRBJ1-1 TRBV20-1 CSARDFPANTEAFF TGCAGTGCTAGAGATTTCCCGGCGAACACTGAAGCTTTCTTT
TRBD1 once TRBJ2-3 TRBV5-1 CASSQRTGTDTQYF TGCGCCAGCAGCCAGAGGACAGGGACAGATACGCAGTATTTT
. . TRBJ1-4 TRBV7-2 CASSLFGQGGEKLFF TGTGCCAGCAGCTTATTTGGGCAGGGAGGGGAAAAACTGTTTTTT
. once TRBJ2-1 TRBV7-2 CASSDDTGRYYNEQFF TGTGCCAGCAGCGACGATACAGGACGGTACTACAATGAGCAGTTCTTC
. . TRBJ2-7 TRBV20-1 CSASGGGSFYEQYF TGCAGTGCTAGCGGGGGCGGGAGTTTCTACGAGCAGTACTTC
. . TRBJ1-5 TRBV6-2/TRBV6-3 CASSYGGPQPQHF TGTGCCAGCAGTTACGGGGGGCCGCAGCCCCAGCATTTT
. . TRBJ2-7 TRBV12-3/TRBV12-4 CASSTQGYEQYF TGTGCCAGCAGCACCCAGGGATACGAGCAGTACTTC
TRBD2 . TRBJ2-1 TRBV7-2 CASRPLAGVDEQFF TGTGCCAGCAGGCCACTAGCGGGAGTAGATGAGCAGTTCTTC
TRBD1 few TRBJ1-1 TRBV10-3 CAISGSPGQGDTEAFF TGTGCCATCAGTGGATCCCCGGGACAGGGGGACACTGAAGCTTTCTTT
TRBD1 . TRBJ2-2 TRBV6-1 CASSDREGQGSVGGELFF TGTGCCAGCAGTGACAGGGAGGGACAGGGGAGCGTGGGCGGGGAGCTGTTTTTT
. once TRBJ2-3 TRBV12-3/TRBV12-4 CASREHTPVTQYF TGTGCCAGCAGAGAGCACACTCCAGTAACGCAGTATTTT
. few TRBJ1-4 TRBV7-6 CASSLVSGGNNEKLFF TGTGCCAGCAGCTTAGTCTCCGGCGGAAATAATGAAAAACTGTTTTTT
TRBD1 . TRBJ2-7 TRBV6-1 CARNRGRKYEQYF TGTGCCAGAAACAGGGGAAGAAAGTACGAGCAGTACTTC
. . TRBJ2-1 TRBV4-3 CASSQDFSSYNEQFF TGCGCCAGCAGCCAAGACTTCAGCTCCTACAATGAGCAGTTCTTC
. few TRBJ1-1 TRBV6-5 CASSYSPGKGTEAFF TGTGCCAGCAGTTACTCGCCAGGGAAGGGCACTGAAGCTTTCTTT
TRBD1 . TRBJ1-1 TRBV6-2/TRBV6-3 CASSLQGAFDTEAFF TGTGCCAGCAGCTTACAGGGGGCGTTTGACACTGAAGCTTTCTTT
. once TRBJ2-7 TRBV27 CASSREPSYEQYF TGTGCCAGCAGTCGGGAGCCCTCCTACGAGCAGTACTTC
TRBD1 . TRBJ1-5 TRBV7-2 CASSTGVHQPQHF TGTGCCAGCAGCACAGGGGTCCACCAGCCCCAGCATTTT
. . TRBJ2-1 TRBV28 CASSVSGDSYNEQFF TGTGCCAGCAGCGTCAGCGGAGATTCCTACAATGAGCAGTTCTTC
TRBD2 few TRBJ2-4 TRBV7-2 CASSLEGAGGLSRGNIQYF TGTGCCAGCAGCTTAGAGGGAGCGGGGGGTCTCTCGAGGGGAAACATTCAGTACTTC
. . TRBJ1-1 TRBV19 CASTKTSQGLNTEAFF TGTGCCAGCACAAAAACGAGCCAGGGGTTGAACACTGAAGCTTTCTTT
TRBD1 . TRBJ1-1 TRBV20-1 CSAEGQGSTEAFF TGCAGTGCCGAGGGACAGGGCTCGACTGAAGCTTTCTTT
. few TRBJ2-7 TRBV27 CASRRGHSYEQYF TGTGCCAGCAGGCGCGGACACTCCTACGAGCAGTACTTC
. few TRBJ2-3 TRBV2 CASSGLGDTQYF TGTGCCAGCAGTGGCTTGGGGGATACGCAGTATTTT
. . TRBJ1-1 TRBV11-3 CASSPQGEAEAFF TGTGCCAGCAGCCCCCAGGGTGAGGCTGAAGCTTTCTTT
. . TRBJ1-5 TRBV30 CAWSVSRAGSPEPQHF TGTGCCTGGAGTGTATCCAGGGCAGGGAGCCCAGAGCCCCAGCATTTT
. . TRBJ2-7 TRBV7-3 CASSFASGGEQYF TGTGCCAGCAGCTTCGCCTCAGGAGGCGAGCAGTACTTC
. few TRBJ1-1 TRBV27 CASSLGQWNTEAFF TGTGCCAGCAGTTTGGGGCAGTGGAACACTGAAGCTTTCTTT
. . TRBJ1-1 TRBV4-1 CASSLRTILNTEAFF TGCGCCAGCAGCCTCCGGACCATTTTGAACACTGAAGCTTTCTTT
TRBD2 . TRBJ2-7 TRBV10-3 CAISDRGGVEGYEQYF TGTGCCATCAGTGACCGCGGGGGGGTTGAGGGCTACGAGCAGTACTTC
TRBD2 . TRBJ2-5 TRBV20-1 CSAKLAGAKKTQYF TGCAGTGCCAAACTAGCGGGGGCTAAGAAGACCCAGTACTTC
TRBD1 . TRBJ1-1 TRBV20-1 CSAGQDSTEAFF TGCAGTGCGGGACAGGACTCGACTGAAGCTTTCTTT
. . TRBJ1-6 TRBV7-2 CASSLWGGRSSYNSPLHF TGTGCCAGCAGTCTCTGGGGGGGTAGGAGCTCCTATAATTCACCCCTCCACTTT
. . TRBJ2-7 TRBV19 CASSILGGDGAYEQYF TGTGCCAGTAGTATCCTAGGAGGGGACGGAGCCTACGAGCAGTACTTC
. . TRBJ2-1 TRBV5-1 CASSLGLGYNEQFF TGCGCCAGCAGCTTGGGCCTAGGCTACAATGAGCAGTTCTTC
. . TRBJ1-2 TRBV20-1 CSARRYDRELNYGYIF TGCAGTGCTAGGAGATACGACAGAGAACTTAACTATGGCTACATCTTC
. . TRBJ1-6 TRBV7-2 CASSSREGNSPLHF TGTGCCAGCAGCTCCAGGGAGGGGAATTCACCCCTCCACTTT